The 21 T cell receptor beta chains below all came from one sample that was sequenced in a study of OX40 agonist ivuxolimab in advanced cancers. Using immunoSEQ multiplex PCR, the repertoire was profiled, and TCRdb retains in-frame clones only, with some absent. Of approximately 23,000 clones listed, approximately 87% are singletons. The sample was CD4+ or CD8+ T cells sorted from blood, taken in a trial of the OX40 agonist ivuxolimab. These receptor sequences come from an adult with an advanced solid tumor such as melanoma, head and neck, liver or kidney cancer.

This chain joins TRBV5-6 and TRBJ2-1, with 13 nucleotides matching TRBD2. J lost 8 bases, V lost 4 bases, and 6 bases had no gene match. Germline CDR1 reads SGHDT; CDR2 reads YYEEEE. This CDR3 region has 15 residues. The CDR3 here is CASSAGTSGMDEQFF. In DNA form, the CDR3 reads TGTGCCAGCAGCGCCGGGACTAGCGGGATGGATGAGCAGTTCTTC. Full variable domain (missing parts from reference TRBV5-6 and TRBJ2-1): DAGVTQSPTHLIKTRGQQVTLRCSPKSGHDTVSWYQQALGQGPQFIFQYYEEEERQRGNFPDRFSGHQFPNYSSELNVNALLLGDSALYLCASSAGTSGMDEQFFGPGTRLTVL.

The chain links TRBV15 to TRBJ1-5, with D possibly TRBD1 on 5 matching bases. Trimming stripped 0 bases from V and 0 bases from J, with 9 bases between. This CDR3 spans 16 amino acids. Germline V gene lookup returns CDR1 LNHNV and CDR2 YYDKDF (reference sequence). The CDR3 loop reads CATSRDRGFSNQPQHF. The CDR3 DNA follows: TGTGCCACCAGCAGAGATCGGGGGTTTAGCAATCAGCCCCAGCATTTT.

Within the sample, this clone is medium-sized. The chain is built from TRBV10-3 and TRBJ2-1; D is uncertain. CDR3 length: 13 residues. Germline values: CDR1 ENHRY, CDR2 SYGVKD. V lost 0 bases and J lost 5, with 5 bases in between. As DNA, the CDR3 is TGTGCCATCAGTGAGTCTCGAGACAATGAGCAGTTCTTC. This sequence encodes CAISESRDNEQFF.

The V and J genes are TRBV9 and TRBJ2-4; 8 nucleotides agree with TRBD2. CDR1 is SGDLS and CDR2 is YYNGEE in the germline V gene. This CDR3 comprises 14 residues. V shed 4 bases and J 8 bases; nucleotides not matched to a gene: 8. CDR3 residues: CASSPHPGGDIQYF. As DNA, the CDR3 is TGTGCCAGCAGCCCACACCCGGGGGGGGACATTCAGTACTTC.

This sequence joins TRBV19 and TRBJ2-5, with D hard to call. The closer fit of TRBJ2-7 to the DNA end suggests the J call may be wrong. This CDR3 region has 14 residues. Germline V gene data show CDR1 as LNHDA and CDR2 as SQIVND (reference sequence). DNA for the CDR3: TGTGCCAGTAGTATCGATCTTAGGGTCTACGAGCAGTACTTC. Protein: CASSIDLRVYEQYF.

The J gene is TRBJ2-2, the V gene TRBV11-3, with a tentative D call TRBD2 (6 bases). The CDR3 is made up of 14 amino acids. CDR1 is SGHNT, CDR2 YENEEA, per germline. Between the trimmed V and J ends, which lost 4 bases and 3 bases, there was a span of 9 bases. CDR3 residues: CASSWASDTGELFF. The CDR3 nucleotides are TGTGCCAGCAGCTGGGCTAGCGACACCGGGGAGCTGTTTTTT.

The J gene is TRBJ2-5, the V gene TRBV9; D unclear. V lost 0 bases, J lost 3 bases, and 12 bases lay in between. There are 15 residues in the CDR3. Germline V CDR1 and CDR2: SGDLS, YYNGEE. This CDR3 reads CASSVGVGREETQYF. Here the CDR3 DNA reads TGTGCCAGCAGCGTAGGTGTAGGTAGGGAAGAGACCCAGTACTTC.

The count of this clone is one. The rearrangement uses TRBV9 and TRBJ2-7; unclear D gene. Looked up from germline, CDR1 is SGDLS and CDR2 is YYNGEE. The CDR3 totals 14 residues. The V end was cut by 3 bases, the J end by 3 bases, with 13 bases between. CDR3 sequence: CASSASWGSYEQYF. CDR3 nucleotide sequence: TGTGCCAGCAGCGCGAGCTGGGGTAGCTACGAGCAGTACTTC. Together with reference TRBV9 and TRBJ2-7, the CDR3 gives the full variable domain: DSGVTQTPKHLITATGQRVTLRCSPRSGDLSVYWYQQSLDQGLQFLIQYYNGEERAKGNILERFSAQQFPDLHSELNLSSLELGDSALYFCASSASWGSYEQYFGPGTRLTVT.

The chain has TRBV13 and TRBJ2-3; tentatively, D is TRBD2 (6 bases). The V gene's germline CDR1 is PRHDT and CDR2 FYEKMQ (reference sequence). Trimming took 3 bases from V and 4 from J, leaving 14 bases between them. The CDR3 has 15 amino acids. CDR3 loop: CASSFPSEGADTQYF. In DNA form, the CDR3 reads TGTGCCAGCAGCTTCCCTAGCGAAGGGGCAGATACGCAGTATTTT.

The rearrangement uses TRBV6-4 and TRBJ2-1; 8 bases match TRBD2. The CDR3 has 15 residues. The germline V gene has CDR1 MRHNA and CDR2 SNTAGT. V shed 5 bases and J 5 bases; nucleotides not matched to a gene: 8. The CDR3: CASSFSGESHNEQFF. The DNA of the CDR3 is TGTGCCAGCAGTTTTAGCGGGGAGAGCCACAATGAGCAGTTCTTC.

CDR3 coding DNA: TGCAGCGTTGGACAGGGGGGATACAATGAGCAGTTCTTC. This translates into CSVGQGGYNEQFF. This chain uses TRBV29-1 with TRBJ2-1; 9 bases fit TRBD1. V was clipped by 4 bases and J by 4 bases; unmatched bases: 2. Germline lookup yields CDR1 SQVTM and CDR2 ANQGSEA. The length of the CDR3 is 13 residues.

DNA for the CDR3: TGTGCCAGCTCCGGATTAGGGTTAGGTGAAAAACTGTTTTTT. Amino acid sequence: CASSGLGLGEKLFF. This sequence joins TRBV28 and TRBJ1-4; D not certain. The CDR3 consists of 14 residues. Germline loops: CDR1 MDHEN, CDR2 SYDVKM. Trimming took off 8 bases at V and 7 bases at J, with 17 bases between the two ends.

This clone was observed a single time. This rearrangement joins TRBV7-3 to TRBJ2-2; 7 bases line up with TRBD1. CDR1 is SGHTA, CDR2 FQGTGA, per germline. With V trimmed by 5 bases and J by 5 bases, 11 bases remained unmatched. The CDR3 loop spans 16 amino acids. DNA for the CDR3: TGTGCCAGCAGCGGGGACAGTCTCCTGGGGACCGGGGAGCTGTTTTTT. This gives the protein CASSGDSLLGTGELFF.

The rearrangement uses TRBV6-5 and TRBJ2-7; 7 bases map to TRBD2. Germline assignment: CDR1 MNHEY and CDR2 SVGAGI. The V and J ends lost 0 bases and 7 bases, in that order; junction bases with no gene match: 3. CDR3 length: 13 amino acids. The DNA of the CDR3 is TGTGCCAGCAGTTACTCCGGGGAGGGGGAGCAGTACTTC. It encodes CASSYSGEGEQYF.

This chain joins TRBV6-1 and TRBJ1-5, with unresolved D. Between the trimmed V and J ends, which lost 1 base and 3 bases, there was a span of 13 bases. CDR1 and CDR2 (germline): MNHNS, SASEGT. CDR3 size: 16 residues. CDR3 in DNA: TGTGCCAGCAGTGAAGTTTTGCGGCGGACCAATCAGCCCCAGCATTTT. Its protein is CASSEVLRRTNQPQHF.

This chain uses TRBV27 with TRBJ1-2; 7 bases agree with TRBD1. The V gene end was trimmed by 6 bases and the J gene end by 4 bases; junction bases not matched to a gene: 14. This CDR3 is built from 16 residues. Germline assignment: CDR1 MNHEY and CDR2 SMNVEV (reference sequence). The CDR3 DNA is TGTGCCAGCAGCCCTAGGGACAGCCTTACCCTCTATGGCTACACCTTC. Translated: CASSPRDSLTLYGYTF.

This clone has a single count. The chain employs TRBV6-4 and TRBJ2-3; 12 bases fit TRBD2. V gave up 6 bases and J gave up 3 bases; unmatched junction bases: 10. CDR3 length: 17 residues. Germline values: CDR1 MRHNA, CDR2 SNTAGT. Here the CDR3 reads CASRKSLAGGPTDTQYF. CDR3 in DNA: TGTGCCAGCAGAAAAAGTCTAGCGGGAGGGCCAACAGATACGCAGTATTTT.

The chain uses TRBV7-9 and TRBJ2-3; the D is unclear. Trimming removed 8 bases at V and 8 bases at J, with 14 bases between. Germline assignment: CDR1 SEHNR and CDR2 FQNEAQ (reference sequence). There are 12 residues in the CDR3. CDR3 in amino acids: CASGTVTGTQYF. As DNA, the CDR3 is TGTGCCAGCGGAACGGTCACGGGTACGCAGTATTTT.

This chain links TRBV9 with TRBJ2-1; perhaps TRBD1 as D (5 bases). Trimming left V 6 bases short and J 4 bases short, with 14 bases between. Germline CDR1 SGDLS, CDR2 YYNGEE. The CDR3 sequence is 14 residues long. The CDR3 DNA reads as TGTGCCAGCACCCCAGACAGTTCTTACAATGAGCAGTTCTTC. Its protein is CASTPDSSYNEQFF.

Turning to this clone: This CDR3 is also generated by other DNA sequences in the sample. The chain combines TRBV2 with TRBJ2-6; D gene uncertain. V lost 7 bases and J 0 bases, leaving 16 bases between the germline ends. This CDR3 region has 17 residues. Germline values: CDR1 SNHLY, CDR2 FYNNEI. CDR3 region: CASTAHADFSGANVLTF. CDR3 nucleotide sequence: TGTGCCAGCACCGCACATGCTGACTTCTCTGGGGCCAACGTCCTGACTTTC.

The chain employs TRBV27 and TRBJ2-1; D assignment may be TRBD1 or TRBD2 (5 bases each). Germline CDR1 reads MNHEY; CDR2 reads SMNVEV (reference sequence). The CDR3 loop spans 13 amino acids. V was pared by 4 bases and J by 8 bases, with 12 bases between. Written as DNA, the CDR3 is TGTGCCAGCAGTTCGACAGTGGGGGATGAGCAGTTCTTC. It is translated as CASSSTVGDEQFF.